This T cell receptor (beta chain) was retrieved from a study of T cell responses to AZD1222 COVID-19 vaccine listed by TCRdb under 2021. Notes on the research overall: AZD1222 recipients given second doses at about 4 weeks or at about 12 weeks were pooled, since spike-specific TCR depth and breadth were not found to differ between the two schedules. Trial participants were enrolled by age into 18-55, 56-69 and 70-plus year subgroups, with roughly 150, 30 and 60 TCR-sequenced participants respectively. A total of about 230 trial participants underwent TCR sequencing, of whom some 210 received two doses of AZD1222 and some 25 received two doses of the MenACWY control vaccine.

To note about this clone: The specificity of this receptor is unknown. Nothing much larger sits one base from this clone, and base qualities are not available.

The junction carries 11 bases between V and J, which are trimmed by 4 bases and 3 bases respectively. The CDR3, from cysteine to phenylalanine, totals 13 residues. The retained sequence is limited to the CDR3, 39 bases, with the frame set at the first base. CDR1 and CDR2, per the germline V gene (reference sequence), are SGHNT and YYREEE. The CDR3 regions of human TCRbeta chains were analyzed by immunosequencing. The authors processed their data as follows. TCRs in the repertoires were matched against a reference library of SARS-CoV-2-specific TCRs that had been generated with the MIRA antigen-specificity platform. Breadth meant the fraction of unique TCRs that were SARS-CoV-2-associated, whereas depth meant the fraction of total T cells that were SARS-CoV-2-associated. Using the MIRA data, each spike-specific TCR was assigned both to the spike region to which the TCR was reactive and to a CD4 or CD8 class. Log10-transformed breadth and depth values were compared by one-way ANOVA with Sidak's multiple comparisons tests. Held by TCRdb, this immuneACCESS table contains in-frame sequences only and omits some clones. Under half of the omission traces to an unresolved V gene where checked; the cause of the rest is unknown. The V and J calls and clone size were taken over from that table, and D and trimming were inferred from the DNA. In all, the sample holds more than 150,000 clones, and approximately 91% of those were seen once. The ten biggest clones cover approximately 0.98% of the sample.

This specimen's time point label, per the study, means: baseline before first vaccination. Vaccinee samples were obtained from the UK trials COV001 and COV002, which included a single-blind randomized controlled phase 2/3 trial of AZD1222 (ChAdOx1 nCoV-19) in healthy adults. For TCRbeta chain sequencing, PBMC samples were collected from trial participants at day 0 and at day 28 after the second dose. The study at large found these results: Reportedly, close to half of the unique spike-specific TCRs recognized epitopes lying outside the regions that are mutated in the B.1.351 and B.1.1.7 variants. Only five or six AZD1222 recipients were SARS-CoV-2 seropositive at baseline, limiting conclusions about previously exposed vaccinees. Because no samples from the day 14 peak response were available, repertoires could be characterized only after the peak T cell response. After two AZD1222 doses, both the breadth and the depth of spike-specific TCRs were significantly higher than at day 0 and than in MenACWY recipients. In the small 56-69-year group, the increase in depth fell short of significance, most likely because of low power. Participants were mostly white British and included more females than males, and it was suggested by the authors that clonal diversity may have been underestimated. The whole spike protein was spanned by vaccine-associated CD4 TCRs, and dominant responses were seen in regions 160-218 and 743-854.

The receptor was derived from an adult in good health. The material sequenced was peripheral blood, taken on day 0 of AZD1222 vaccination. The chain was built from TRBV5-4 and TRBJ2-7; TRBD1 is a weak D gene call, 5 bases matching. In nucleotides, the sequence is TGTGCCAGCAGCCCAACAGGAGACTACGAGCAGTACTTC. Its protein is CASSPTGDYEQYF.